This T cell receptor beta chain appears in the sequencing data of a study of response to subunit inactivated influenza vaccine. There are a few counts of this clonotype. Antigen unknown. Broader study findings: There was a suggestion from the authors that each seasonal influenza vaccination recruits few new T cells.

Each CDR3 protein gets one entry after TCRdb re-called the RT-PCR reads with MiXCR. This sample has some 500,000 distinct CDR3 sequences, with about 15% found just once. This CDR3 has 11 amino acids. Trimming pared 4 bases from V and 10 bases from J, leaving 13 bases between. The germline gives CDR1 DFQATT, CDR2 SNEGSKA (reference sequence). The chain uses TRBV20-1 and TRBJ1-1, with a weak D call TRBD1 (5 bases). Source: CD4+ T cells sorted from PBMCs, taken 23 months after vaccination. This receptor was taken from a man between 50 and 70 years old who received an inactivated influenza vaccine. CDR3 bases: TGCAGTGCTACTCAACAGGTTGCAGCTTTCTTT. Protein product: CSATQQVAAFF.